The 12 T cell receptor beta chains below come from one sample, sequenced in a study of cytomegalovirus exposure and HLA in healthy donors. TCRdb keeps only in-frame clones here, not all; method: immunoSEQ multiplex PCR. This sample yields around 98,000 clones, of which approximately 90% are seen a single time; roughly 3.7% belongs to the top ten. The source material was PBMCs. The receptors come from a woman aged 25 to 45 in good health and CMV-seronegative.

Only a few counts were recorded for this clone. This rearrangement joins TRBV19 to TRBJ1-4; D is unclear. This CDR3 has 14 amino acids. The germline V and J ends were trimmed by 8 bases and 4 bases, with 14 bases remaining between them. Germline-derived CDR1 and CDR2 are LNHDA and SQIVND (reference sequence). The CDR3 spells CASAQTTVNEKLFF. In DNA, the CDR3 is TGTGCCAGTGCACAGACTACCGTTAATGAAAAACTGTTTTTT.

This chain joins TRBV5-1 and TRBJ1-1, with no clear D. V dropped 0 bases and J dropped 2 bases, with 8 bases sitting between them. Germline CDR1 and CDR2: SGHRS and YFSETQ. CDR3 length equals 14 residues. CDR3 sequence (DNA): TGCGCCAGCAGCTTGGACGGTATAAACACTGAAGCTTTCTTT. Translating it yields CASSLDGINTEAFF. The whole variable domain, filled in from reference TRBV5-1 and TRBJ1-1, reads KAGVTQTPRYLIKTRGQQVTLSCSPISGHRSVSWYQQTPGQGLQFLFEYFSETQRNKGNFPGRFSGRQFSNSRSEMNVSTLELGDSALYLCASSLDGINTEAFFGQGTRLTVV.

The gene calls are TRBV7-2 and TRBJ1-1, with 8 bases aligning to TRBD1. The CDR3 length is 13 residues. Germline-derived CDR1 and CDR2 are SGHTA and FQGNSA. The ends lost 5 bases at V and 7 bases at J; junction bases unmatched: 6. This CDR3 reads CASSPDRGFEAFF. CDR3 bases: TGTGCCAGCAGCCCAGACAGGGGCTTTGAAGCTTTCTTT.

V usage is TRBV9 and J usage is TRBJ2-1, with D perhaps matching TRBD2 (6 bases). CDR3 size: 14 residues. Deletions cut 2 bases from V and 0 bases from J, with 6 bases between. Germline CDR1 SGDLS, CDR2 YYNGEE. The CDR3 region has the DNA TGTGCCAGCAGCGTTAGCGGCTCCTACAATGAGCAGTTCTTC. Residues: CASSVSGSYNEQFF.

The genes are TRBV29-1 and TRBJ1-2, with unresolved D. Germline loops: CDR1 SQVTM, CDR2 ANQGSEA. V was shortened by 7 bases and J by 3 bases, with 9 bases between the two germline ends. The CDR3 consists of 11 residues. The CDR3 DNA follows: TGCAGCGCTCCGGAGGACTATGGCTACACCTTC. Translation gives CSAPEDYGYTF.

The rearrangement uses TRBV6-1 and TRBJ2-2, with a tentative D call TRBD2 (6 bases). Trimming stripped 7 bases from V and 1 base from J, with 10 bases between. The CDR3 has 14 amino acids. Germline assignment: CDR1 MNHNS and CDR2 SASEGT. CDR3 bases: TGTGCCAGCACCCGGGACTGGAACACCGGGGAGCTGTTTTTT. Amino acids: CASTRDWNTGELFF.

V and J are TRBV7-9 and TRBJ2-1; TRBD2 agrees at 10 bases. Germline trimming cut 1 base from V and 11 bases from J; bases unmatched to any gene: 2. Germline assignment: CDR1 SEHNR and CDR2 FQNEAQ (reference sequence). The CDR3 runs 13 residues. In DNA, the CDR3 is TGTGCCAGCAGCTTAGAACTAGCGGGACAGCAGTTCTTC. This gives the protein CASSLELAGQQFF.

Only a few counts were recorded for this clone. V and J are TRBV5-1 and TRBJ2-5; 8 bases fit TRBD1. V gave up 0 bases and J gave up 5 bases; unmatched junction bases: 0. Per the germline V gene, CDR1 is SGHRS and CDR2 is YFSETQ. This CDR3 region has 13 residues. Here the CDR3 reads CASSLGQGETQYF. CDR3 in DNA: TGCGCCAGCAGCTTGGGACAGGGGGAGACCCAGTACTTC.

The chain employs TRBV5-4 and TRBJ1-1; D is uncertain. V shed 2 bases and J shed 1 base, with 15 bases lying between them. The CDR3 has 16 amino acids. Germline V gene sequence: CDR1 SGHNT, CDR2 YYREEE (reference sequence). The CDR3 DNA follows: TGTGCCAGCAGCTTCTCTCGGCCCGCAGGGAACACTGAAGCTTTCTTT. It encodes CASSFSRPAGNTEAFF.

This chain connects TRBV27 to TRBJ2-7; D ambiguous. Trimming shortened V by 5 bases and J by 4 bases, and 6 bases separated the two germline ends. The CDR3 contains 11 residues. Germline assignment: CDR1 MNHEY and CDR2 SMNVEV (reference sequence). The CDR3 coding sequence is TGTGCCAGCAGTGGCGGATACGAGCAGTACTTC. Translated: CASSGGYEQYF.

V usage is TRBV12-5 and J usage is TRBJ2-2; 7 bases are shared with TRBD1. The CDR3 has 17 amino acids. V lost 1 base to trimming and J lost 1 base; unmatched junction nucleotides: 6. Germline CDR1 reads LGHNT; CDR2 reads FRNRAP. The CDR3 region has the DNA TGTGCTAGTGGTTTGGCACTAAGGACAGGGAACACCGGGGAGCTGTTTTTT. Protein product: CASGLALRTGNTGELFF.

The J gene is TRBJ2-7, the V gene TRBV5-1; TRBD2 might be the D (6 bases). CDR3 size: 15 residues. In germline, CDR1 is SGHRS, CDR2 YFSETQ. Deletions cut 7 bases from V and 2 bases from J, with 19 bases between. In DNA, the CDR3 is TGCGCCAGCCGGGCCGAACTAGCCGGAGCCTACGAGCAGTACTTC. This sequence encodes CASRAELAGAYEQYF.